A single count supports the clone carrying this TCR beta chain. The data were obtained in a study of blood T cell repertoires in COVID-19. On the study more broadly: There were acute and convalescent COVID-19 samples, and they came from the United States, Italy and Spain. T cells, B-cell-depleted T cells, or PBMCs provided the cDNA or gDNA that served as material.

With 5 bases removed from V and 5 bases from J, the gap between germline ends came to 12 bases. The CDR3 runs to 13 residues. In the source study's methods: Scientists estimated how many nucleated cells there were by amplifying reference gene primers. Profiling relied on immunoSEQ multiplex PCR, and the TCRdb table lists in-frame clones only, not all of them. That table is the source of V, J and clone size, and D and trimming were worked out from the DNA. Here the sample spans roughly 150,000 clones, roughly 82% being singletons. The gene calls are TRBV12-3 or TRBV12-4 and TRBJ1-2; no reliable D call. The sample was peripheral blood. This clonotype originated in a woman aged 45-65 years with acute or convalescent COVID-19. CDR3 sequence reads: CASSSRHNYGYTF. The CDR3, as DNA: TGTGCCAGCAGTAGCCGACATAATTATGGCTACACCTTC.